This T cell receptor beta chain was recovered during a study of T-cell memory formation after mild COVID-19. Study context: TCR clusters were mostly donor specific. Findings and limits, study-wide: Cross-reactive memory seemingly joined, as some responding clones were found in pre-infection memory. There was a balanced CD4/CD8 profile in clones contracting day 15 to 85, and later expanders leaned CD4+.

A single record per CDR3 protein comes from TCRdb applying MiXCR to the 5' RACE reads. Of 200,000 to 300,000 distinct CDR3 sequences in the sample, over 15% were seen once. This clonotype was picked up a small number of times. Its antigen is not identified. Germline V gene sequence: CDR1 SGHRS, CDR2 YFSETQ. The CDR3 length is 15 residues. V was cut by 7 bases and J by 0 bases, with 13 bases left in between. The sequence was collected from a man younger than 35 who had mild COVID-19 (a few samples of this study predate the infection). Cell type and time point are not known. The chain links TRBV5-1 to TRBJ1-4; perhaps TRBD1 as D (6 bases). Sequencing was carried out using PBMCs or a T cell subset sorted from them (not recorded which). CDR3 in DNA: TGCGCCAGCCGATGGAGGGGGGCAACTAATGAAAAACTGTTTTTT. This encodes CASRWRGATNEKLFF. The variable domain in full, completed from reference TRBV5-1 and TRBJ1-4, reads KAGVTQTPRYLIKTRGQQVTLSCSPISGHRSVSWYQQTPGQGLQFLFEYFSETQRNKGNFPGRFSGRQFSNSRSEMNVSTLELGDSALYLCASRWRGATNEKLFFGSGTQLSVL.